A selection of T cell receptor beta chains follows, all from one sample in a study of technical replicates of blood from a handful of donors. TCRdb's table, derived via immunoSEQ multiplex PCR, lists solely in-frame clones and lacks some. The data hold 75,000 or so clones, with 85% to 95% observed a single time. Sequencing was carried out using T cells isolated from PBMCs. All receptors derive from a human donor in good health. The CDR3 runs from the conserved cysteine through the conserved F or W. Each record gives: clone size, V gene, J gene, D gene, CDR3 protein, CDR3 DNA. D genes are given only for firm matches. Not all rows give a size; the values are once, few, many and, for expanded clones, a class.

once	TRBV30	TRBJ1-1	-	CAWRGTTEAFF	TGTGCCTGGCGGGGGACCACTGAAGCTTTCTTT
-	TRBV18	TRBJ2-5	-	CASSPAPYQETQYF	TGTGCCAGCTCACCCGCGCCTTACCAAGAGACCCAGTACTTC
once	TRBV18	TRBJ1-2	TRBD1	CASSPTGKDYGYTF	TGTGCCAGCTCACCGACAGGGAAGGACTATGGCTACACCTTC
-	TRBV6-5	TRBJ1-5	-	CASSLYWGADQPQHF	TGTGCCAGCAGTTTGTATTGGGGCGCGGATCAGCCCCAGCATTTT
-	TRBV6-1	TRBJ2-7	TRBD1	CASSVATYRGSYEQYF	TGTGCCAGCAGTGTAGCCACTTACAGGGGATCCTACGAGCAGTACTTC
-	TRBV27	TRBJ2-4	TRBD1	CASSLDRGKNIQYF	TGTGCCAGCAGTTTAGACAGGGGGAAAAACATTCAGTACTTC
once	TRBV27	TRBJ1-2	TRBD1	CASRPGQGWGHGYTF	TGTGCCAGCAGGCCGGGACAGGGGTGGGGGCATGGCTACACCTTC
-	TRBV4-2	TRBJ2-3	-	CASSQGTYTDTQYF	TGTGCCAGCAGCCAGGGGACTTACACAGATACGCAGTATTTT
-	TRBV28	TRBJ2-7	TRBD1	CASSRDSVFPYEQYF	TGTGCCAGCAGTAGGGACAGCGTATTCCCCTACGAGCAGTACTTC
-	TRBV7-2	TRBJ2-7	TRBD1	CASSLEAQGPQYEQYF	TGTGCCAGCAGCTTAGAGGCACAGGGGCCGCAATACGAGCAGTACTTC
-	TRBV2	TRBJ1-5	-	CASSIGGNQPQHF	TGTGCCAGCAGTATCGGTGGCAATCAGCCCCAGCATTTT
-	TRBV10-3	TRBJ1-2	-	CAISESRTALLPRSPFDYGYTF	TGTGCCATCAGTGAGTCTCGGACAGCCTTATTACCCCGTTCCCCATTTGACTATGGCTACACCTTC
-	TRBV30	TRBJ1-2	TRBD1	CAWRLETGRYGYTF	TGTGCCTGGAGGCTAGAGACAGGGCGGTATGGCTACACCTTC
-	TRBV7-7	TRBJ2-5	-	CASSLEPGLETQYF	TGTGCCAGCAGCTTAGAGCCAGGTCTGGAGACCCAGTACTTC
-	TRBV6-5	TRBJ2-2	TRBD2	CASSYLTSGRGELFF	TGTGCCAGCAGTTACTTGACTAGCGGGAGGGGGGAGCTGTTTTTT
-	TRBV6-4	TRBJ1-2	TRBD1	CASSPAGQGISIDGYTF	TGTGCCAGCAGTCCAGCGGGACAGGGGATAAGTATCGATGGCTACACCTTC
-	TRBV9	TRBJ1-5	-	CASSPDSVQPQHF	TGTGCCAGCAGCCCAGACAGCGTACAGCCCCAGCATTTT
-	TRBV6-4	TRBJ1-1	TRBD1	CASSAGGGNTEAFF	TGTGCCAGCAGCGCAGGGGGTGGAAACACTGAAGCTTTCTTT
-	TRBV18	TRBJ1-2	TRBD1	CASSGQTGTNYGYTF	TGTGCCAGCTCCGGACAGACAGGGACGAACTATGGCTACACCTTC
-	TRBV27	TRBJ1-5	TRBD1	CASGQGNQPQHF	TGTGCCAGCGGACAGGGCAATCAGCCCCAGCATTTT
-	TRBV28	TRBJ2-7	-	CASSSPYEQYF	TGTGCCAGCAGTTCTCCTTACGAGCAGTACTTC
-	TRBV29-1	TRBJ2-3	-	CSVLLIDTQYF	TGCAGCGTTTTATTAATAGATACGCAGTATTTT
-	TRBV11-2	TRBJ1-4	TRBD1	CASSPGTGPFF	TGTGCCAGCAGCCCCGGGACAGGGCCGTTTTTT
-	TRBV6-5	TRBJ2-3	TRBD2	CASRPGLAGPDTQYF	TGTGCCAGCAGGCCAGGACTAGCGGGTCCAGATACGCAGTATTTT
-	TRBV7-3	TRBJ2-3	-	CASSLHGAQYF	TGTGCCAGCAGCTTGCACGGGGCGCAGTATTTT
-	TRBV5-1	TRBJ1-3	TRBD1	CASSLGQGGNTIYF	TGCGCCAGCAGCTTGGGACAGGGGGGAAACACCATATATTTT
-	TRBV7-8	TRBJ1-5	-	CASSLAGRVLGTQHF	TGTGCCAGCAGCTTAGCTGGCAGGGTGCTTGGTACCCAGCATTTT
-	TRBV14	TRBJ1-1	TRBD1	CASSRSRQGDVAFF	TGTGCCAGCAGCCGAAGTCGGCAGGGGGATGTAGCTTTCTTT
-	TRBV28	TRBJ2-4	TRBD2	CASSPLADLAKNIQYF	TGTGCCAGCAGTCCCCTAGCGGACTTAGCCAAAAACATTCAGTACTTC
-	TRBV5-1	TRBJ2-6	TRBD1	CASSGLDRANTGANVLTF	TGCGCCAGCAGCGGACTGGACAGGGCGAACACTGGGGCCAACGTCCTGACTTTC
-	TRBV5-4	TRBJ1-2	-	CASSPEGSYYGYTF	TGTGCCAGCAGCCCCGAGGGAAGTTACTATGGCTACACCTTC
-	TRBV10-3	TRBJ2-7	-	CAISESTGGSQEQYF	TGTGCCATCAGTGAGTCGACAGGAGGTTCCCAGGAGCAGTACTTC
-	TRBV25-1	TRBJ2-5	TRBD2	CASSDPGLQETQYF	TGTGCCAGCAGTGACCCGGGACTACAAGAGACCCAGTACTTC
-	TRBV7-9	TRBJ1-5	-	CASSLAGAGDRPQHF	TGTGCCAGCAGCTTAGCGGGGGCAGGGGATCGGCCCCAGCATTTT
-	TRBV10-3	TRBJ2-2	TRBD2	CAARLAATGELFF	TGTGCCGCCCGGCTAGCGGCCACCGGGGAGCTGTTTTTT
-	TRBV28	TRBJ1-4	TRBD1	CASSLLATGVFEKLFF	TGTGCCAGCAGTTTATTGGCGACAGGGGTTTTTGAAAAACTGTTTTTT
-	TRBV27	TRBJ1-2	-	CASSLFGGTADSYTF	TGTGCCAGCAGTTTATTCGGCGGGACTGCGGATAGCTACACCTTC
-	TRBV5-1	TRBJ2-7	-	CASSLELAGYEQYF	TGCGCCAGCAGCTTGGAACTAGCTGGCTACGAGCAGTACTTC
-	TRBV6-1	TRBJ1-1	TRBD1	CASNRGVWNTEAFF	TGTGCCAGCAACAGGGGCGTTTGGAACACTGAAGCTTTCTTT
once	TRBV19	TRBJ1-2	-	CASPQGNYGYTF	TGTGCCAGTCCGCAGGGTAACTATGGCTACACCTTC
-	TRBV5-1	TRBJ1-5	-	CASSLSGNQPQHF	TGCGCCAGCAGCTTGTCGGGAAATCAGCCCCAGCATTTT
once	TRBV5-6	TRBJ2-7	TRBD2	CASSIAWTSDYEQYF	TGTGCCAGCAGCATTGCCTGGACTAGCGACTACGAGCAGTACTTC
-	TRBV6-1	TRBJ2-3	-	CASMPGHERTQYF	TGTGCCAGCATGCCAGGCCATGAACGTACGCAGTATTTT
-	TRBV5-8	TRBJ2-1	-	CASSVRLTHNEQFF	TGTGCCAGCAGCGTGCGTCTCACCCACAATGAGCAGTTCTTC
-	TRBV7-2	TRBJ2-7	-	CASSLTVFYEQYF	TGTGCCAGCAGCTTAACGGTATTCTACGAGCAGTACTTC
-	TRBV6-6	TRBJ2-7	TRBD2	CASSTPTSGVHEQYF	TGTGCCAGCAGTACCCCCACTAGCGGGGTACACGAGCAGTACTTC
-	TRBV30	TRBJ2-1	-	CAWSRRNEQFF	TGTGCCTGGAGTAGGAGAAATGAGCAGTTCTTC
-	TRBV7-6	TRBJ2-1	TRBD2	CASSSSGSPLYEQFF	TGTGCCAGCAGCTCTAGCGGGAGCCCACTCTATGAGCAGTTCTTC
-	TRBV27	TRBJ2-7	TRBD2	CATWVLAGPNNTYEQYF	TGTGCTACCTGGGTACTAGCGGGACCCAACAATACTTACGAGCAGTACTTC
-	TRBV14	TRBJ2-1	TRBD2	CASSRTSGSKNEQFF	TGTGCCAGCAGCCGAACAAGCGGGAGCAAAAATGAGCAGTTCTTC
-	TRBV4-1	TRBJ1-5	-	CASSQGVTTGLSNQPQHF	TGCGCCAGCAGCCAAGGGGTAACGACGGGACTTAGCAATCAGCCCCAGCATTTT
-	TRBV11-3	TRBJ2-7	TRBD1	CASSRDRAISYEQYF	TGTGCCAGCAGCCGTGACAGGGCCATCTCCTACGAGCAGTACTTC
-	TRBV5-1	TRBJ2-7	TRBD1	CASSWSHQDRGGEQYF	TGCGCCAGCAGCTGGTCCCACCAGGACAGGGGCGGAGAGCAGTACTTC